This T cell receptor (beta chain) stems from a study of OX40 agonist ivuxolimab in advanced cancers. Study-wide context: The study reported partial responses in three patients: one hepatocellular carcinoma, two cutaneous melanoma.

CDR3 size: 15 residues. Germline V lookup: CDR1 MNHEY, CDR2 SMNVEV (reference sequence). V shed 4 bases and J shed 0 bases, with 10 bases lying between them. Using immunoSEQ multiplex PCR, the repertoire was profiled, and TCRdb retains in-frame clones only, with some absent. This repertoire shows tens of thousands of clones, about 90% found once; its top ten account for roughly 8.9%. Material: CD4+ or CD8+ T cells sorted from blood, obtained in a trial of the OX40 agonist ivuxolimab. This chain uses TRBV27 with TRBJ1-5, with D possibly TRBD1 on 5 matching bases. This TCR was recovered from an adult with an advanced solid tumor such as melanoma, head and neck, liver or kidney cancer. CDR3 loop: CASSSGVFSNQPQHF. CDR3 nucleotide sequence: TGTGCCAGCAGTTCGGGGGTGTTTAGCAATCAGCCCCAGCATTTT.